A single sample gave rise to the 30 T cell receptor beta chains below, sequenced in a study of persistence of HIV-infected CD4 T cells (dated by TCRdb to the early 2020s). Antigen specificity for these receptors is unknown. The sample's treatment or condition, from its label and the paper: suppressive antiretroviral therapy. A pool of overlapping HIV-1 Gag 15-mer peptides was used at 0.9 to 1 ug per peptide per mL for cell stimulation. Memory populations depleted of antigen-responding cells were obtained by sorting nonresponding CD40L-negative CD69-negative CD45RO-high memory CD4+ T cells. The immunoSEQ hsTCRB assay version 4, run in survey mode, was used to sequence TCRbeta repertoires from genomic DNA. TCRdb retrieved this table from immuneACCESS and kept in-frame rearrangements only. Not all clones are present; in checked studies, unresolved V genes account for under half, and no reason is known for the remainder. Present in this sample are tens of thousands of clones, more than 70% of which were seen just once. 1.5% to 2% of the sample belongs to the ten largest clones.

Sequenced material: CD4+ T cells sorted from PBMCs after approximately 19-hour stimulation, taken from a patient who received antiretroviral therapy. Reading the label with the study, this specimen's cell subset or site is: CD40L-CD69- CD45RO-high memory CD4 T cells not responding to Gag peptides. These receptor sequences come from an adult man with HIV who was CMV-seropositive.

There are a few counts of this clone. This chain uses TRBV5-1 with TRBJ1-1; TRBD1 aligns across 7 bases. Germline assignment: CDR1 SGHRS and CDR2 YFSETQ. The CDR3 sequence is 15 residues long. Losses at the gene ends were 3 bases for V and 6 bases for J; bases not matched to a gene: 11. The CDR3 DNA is TGCGCCAGCAGCTCGGGGGACAGCCGGAAGGCTGAAGCTTTCTTT. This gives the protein CASSSGDSRKAEAFF.

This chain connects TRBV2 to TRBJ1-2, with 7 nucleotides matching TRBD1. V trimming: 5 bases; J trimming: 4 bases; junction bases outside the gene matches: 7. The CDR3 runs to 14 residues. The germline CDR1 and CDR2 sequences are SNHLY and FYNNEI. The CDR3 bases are TGTGCCAGCAGTCCAACCGGGACAGCCTATGGCTACACCTTC. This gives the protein CASSPTGTAYGYTF.

CDR3 residues: CASRRSHEQYF. In DNA, the CDR3 is TGTGCCAGCCGGCGGAGTCACGAGCAGTACTTC. This chain connects TRBV5-8 to TRBJ2-7; D is unclear. The germline V gene encodes CDR1 SGHTS and CDR2 YDEGEE. Trimming stripped 7 bases from V and 5 bases from J, with 10 bases between. The CDR3 consists of 11 residues.

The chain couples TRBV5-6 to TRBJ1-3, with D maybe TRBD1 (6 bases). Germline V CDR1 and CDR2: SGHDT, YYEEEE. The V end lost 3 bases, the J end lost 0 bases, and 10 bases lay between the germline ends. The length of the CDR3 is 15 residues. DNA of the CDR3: TGTGCCAGCAGCTACAGGGTTAGCTCTGGAAACACCATATATTTT. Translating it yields CASSYRVSSGNTIYF.

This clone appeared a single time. The CDR3 reads CASSSGGTYEQYF. In DNA, the CDR3 is TGCGCCAGCAGTAGCGGGGGGACCTACGAGCAGTACTTC. The J gene is TRBJ2-7, the V gene TRBV5-1, with 10 positions matching TRBD2. This CDR3 region has 13 residues. The junction had 1 base not matched to a gene; V was cut back by 5 bases and J by 2 bases. The germline V gene encodes CDR1 SGHRS and CDR2 YFSETQ.

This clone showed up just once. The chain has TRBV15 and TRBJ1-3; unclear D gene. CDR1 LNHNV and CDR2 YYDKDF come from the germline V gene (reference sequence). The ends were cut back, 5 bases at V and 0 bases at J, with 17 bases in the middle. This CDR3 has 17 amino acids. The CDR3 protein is CATSPEGGTDSGNTIYF. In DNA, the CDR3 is TGTGCCACCAGCCCTGAAGGAGGAACCGACTCTGGAAACACCATATATTTT.

As DNA, the CDR3 is TGTGCCAGCAGTGAAGAAGTTAACTATGGCTACACCTTC. Translated: CASSEEVNYGYTF. V gene TRBV2 combines with J gene TRBJ1-2; D gene unclear. This CDR3 is 13 amino acids long. V lost 1 base, J lost 1 base, and 4 bases lay in between. The germline CDR1 and CDR2 sequences are SNHLY and FYNNEI.

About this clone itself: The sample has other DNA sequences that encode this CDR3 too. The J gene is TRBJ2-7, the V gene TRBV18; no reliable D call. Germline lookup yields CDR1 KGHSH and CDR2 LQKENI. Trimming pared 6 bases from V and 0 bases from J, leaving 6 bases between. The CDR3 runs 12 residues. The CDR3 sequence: CASSLGSYEQYF. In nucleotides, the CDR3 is TGTGCCAGCTCTCTCGGCTCCTACGAGCAGTACTTC. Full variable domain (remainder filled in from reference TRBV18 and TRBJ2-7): NAGVMQNPRHLVRRRGQEARLRCSPMKGHSHVYWYRQLPEEGLKFMVYLQKENIIDESGMPKERFSAEFPKEGPSILRIQQVVRGDSAAYFCASSLGSYEQYFGPGTRLTVT.

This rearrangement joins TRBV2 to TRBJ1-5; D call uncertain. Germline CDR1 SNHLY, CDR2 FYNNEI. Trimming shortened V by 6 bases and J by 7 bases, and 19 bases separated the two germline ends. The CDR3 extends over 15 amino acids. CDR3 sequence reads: CASSLEGGSKQPQHF. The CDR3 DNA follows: TGTGCCAGCAGCCTGGAAGGAGGCTCGAAACAGCCCCAGCATTTT.

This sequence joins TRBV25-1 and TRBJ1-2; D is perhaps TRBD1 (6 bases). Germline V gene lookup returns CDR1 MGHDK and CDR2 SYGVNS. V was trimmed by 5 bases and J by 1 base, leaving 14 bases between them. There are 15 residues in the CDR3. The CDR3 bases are TGTGCCAGCAGTCCGCAGGGGAGAGGTAACTATGGCTACACCTTC. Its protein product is CASSPQGRGNYGYTF.

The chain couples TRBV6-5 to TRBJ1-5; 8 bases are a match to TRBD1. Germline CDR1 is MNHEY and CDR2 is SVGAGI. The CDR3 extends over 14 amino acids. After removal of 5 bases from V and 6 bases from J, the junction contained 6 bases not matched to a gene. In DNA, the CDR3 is TGTGCCAGCAGTACACAGACAGGGGTTCAGCCCCAGCATTTT. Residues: CASSTQTGVQPQHF.

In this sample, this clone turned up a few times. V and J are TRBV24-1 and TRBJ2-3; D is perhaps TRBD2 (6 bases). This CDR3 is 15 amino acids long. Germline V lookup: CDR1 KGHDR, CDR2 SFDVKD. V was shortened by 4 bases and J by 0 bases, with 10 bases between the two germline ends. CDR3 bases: TGTGCCACCAGTGAGACGGGGGTGAGCACAGATACGCAGTATTTT. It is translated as CATSETGVSTDTQYF.

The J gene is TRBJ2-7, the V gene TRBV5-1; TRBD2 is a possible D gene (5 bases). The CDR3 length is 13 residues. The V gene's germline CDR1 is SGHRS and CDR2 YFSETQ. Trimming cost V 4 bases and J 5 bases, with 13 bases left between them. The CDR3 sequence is CASSPRVDDEQYF. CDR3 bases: TGCGCCAGCAGCCCGCGGGTAGACGACGAGCAGTACTTC.

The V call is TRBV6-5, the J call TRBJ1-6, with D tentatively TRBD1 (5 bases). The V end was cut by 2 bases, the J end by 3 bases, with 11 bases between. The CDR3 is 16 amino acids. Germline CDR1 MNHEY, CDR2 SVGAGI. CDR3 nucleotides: TGTGCCAGCAGTTACGAGAGGGACTTCTATAATTCACCCCTCCACTTT. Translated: CASSYERDFYNSPLHF.

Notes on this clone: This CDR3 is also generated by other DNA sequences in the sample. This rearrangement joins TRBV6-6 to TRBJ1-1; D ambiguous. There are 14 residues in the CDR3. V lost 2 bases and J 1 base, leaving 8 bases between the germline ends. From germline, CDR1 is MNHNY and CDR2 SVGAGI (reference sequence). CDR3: CASSYPGSNTEAFF. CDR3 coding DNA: TGTGCCAGCAGTTACCCCGGATCGAACACTGAAGCTTTCTTT.

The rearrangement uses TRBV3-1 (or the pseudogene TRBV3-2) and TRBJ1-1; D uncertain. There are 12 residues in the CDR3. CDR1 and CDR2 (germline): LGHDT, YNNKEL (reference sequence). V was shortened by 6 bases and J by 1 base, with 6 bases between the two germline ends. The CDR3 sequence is CASRGPNTEAFF. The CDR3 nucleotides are TGTGCCAGCAGAGGACCGAACACTGAAGCTTTCTTT.

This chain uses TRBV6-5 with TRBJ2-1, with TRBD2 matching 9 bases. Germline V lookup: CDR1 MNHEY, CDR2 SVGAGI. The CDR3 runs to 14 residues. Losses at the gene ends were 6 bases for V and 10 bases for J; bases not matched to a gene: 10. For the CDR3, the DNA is TGTGCCAGCAGCTCCGCGGGGGGGGCAGTAGAGCAGTTCTTC. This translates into CASSSAGGAVEQFF.

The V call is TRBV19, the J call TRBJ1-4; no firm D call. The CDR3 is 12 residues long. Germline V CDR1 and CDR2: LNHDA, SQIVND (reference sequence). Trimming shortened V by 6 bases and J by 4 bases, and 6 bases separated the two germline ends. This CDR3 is CASRDGNEKLFF. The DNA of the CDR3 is TGTGCCAGTAGGGACGGTAATGAAAAACTGTTTTTT.

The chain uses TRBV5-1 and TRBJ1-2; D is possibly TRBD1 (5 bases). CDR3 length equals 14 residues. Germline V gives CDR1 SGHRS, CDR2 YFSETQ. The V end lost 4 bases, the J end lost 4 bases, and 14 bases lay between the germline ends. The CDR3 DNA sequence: TGCGCCAGCAGCAGCGGGACGGTGGGCTATGGCTACACCTTC. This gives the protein CASSSGTVGYGYTF.

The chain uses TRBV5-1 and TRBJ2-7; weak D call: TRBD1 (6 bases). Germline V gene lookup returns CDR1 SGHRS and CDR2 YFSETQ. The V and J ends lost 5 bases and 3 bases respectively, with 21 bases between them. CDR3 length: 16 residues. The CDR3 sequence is CASRLGTGPTNYEQYF. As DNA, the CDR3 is TGCGCCAGCAGACTAGGTACAGGGCCAACTAACTACGAGCAGTACTTC.

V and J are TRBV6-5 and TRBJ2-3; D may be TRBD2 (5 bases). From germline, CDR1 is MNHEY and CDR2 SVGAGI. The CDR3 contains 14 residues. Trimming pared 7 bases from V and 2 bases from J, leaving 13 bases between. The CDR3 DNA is TGTGCCAGCAACCGACGGGGAACCACAGATACGCAGTATTTT. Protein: CASNRRGTTDTQYF.

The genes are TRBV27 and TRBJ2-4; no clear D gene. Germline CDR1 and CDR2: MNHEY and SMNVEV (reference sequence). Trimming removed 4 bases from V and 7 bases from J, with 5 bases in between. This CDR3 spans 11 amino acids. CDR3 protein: CASSSGNIQYF. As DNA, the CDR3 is TGTGCCAGCAGTTCTGGGAACATTCAGTACTTC.

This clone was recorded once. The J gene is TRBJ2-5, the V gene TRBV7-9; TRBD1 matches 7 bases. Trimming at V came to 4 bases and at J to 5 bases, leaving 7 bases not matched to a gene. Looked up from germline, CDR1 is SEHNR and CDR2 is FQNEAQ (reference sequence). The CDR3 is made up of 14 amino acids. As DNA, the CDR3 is TGTGCCAGCAGCTCGGGACAGCTTTTGGAGACCCAGTACTTC. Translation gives CASSSGQLLETQYF.

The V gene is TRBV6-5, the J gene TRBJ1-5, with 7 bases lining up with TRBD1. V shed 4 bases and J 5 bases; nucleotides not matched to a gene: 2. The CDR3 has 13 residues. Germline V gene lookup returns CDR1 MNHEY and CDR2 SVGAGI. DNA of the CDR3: TGTGCCAGCAGTTCAGGGGGGGATCAGCCCCAGCATTTT. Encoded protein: CASSSGGDQPQHF.

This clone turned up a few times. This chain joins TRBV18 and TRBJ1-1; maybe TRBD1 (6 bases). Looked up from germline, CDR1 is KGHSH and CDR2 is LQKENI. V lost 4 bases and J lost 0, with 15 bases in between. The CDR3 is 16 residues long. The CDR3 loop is CASSLGTTQMNTEAFF. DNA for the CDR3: TGTGCCAGCTCACTTGGGACAACCCAAATGAACACTGAAGCTTTCTTT.

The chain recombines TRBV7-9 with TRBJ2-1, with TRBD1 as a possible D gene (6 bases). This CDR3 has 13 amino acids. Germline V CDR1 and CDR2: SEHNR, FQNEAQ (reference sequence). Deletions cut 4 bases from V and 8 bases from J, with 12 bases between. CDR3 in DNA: TGTGCCAGCAGCTGGCAAGGGGGTGATGAGCAGTTCTTC. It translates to CASSWQGGDEQFF.

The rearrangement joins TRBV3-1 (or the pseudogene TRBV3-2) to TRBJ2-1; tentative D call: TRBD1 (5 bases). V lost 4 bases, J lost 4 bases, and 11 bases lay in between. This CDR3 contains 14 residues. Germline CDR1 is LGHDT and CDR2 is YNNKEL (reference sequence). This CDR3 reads CASSPWGEYNEQFF. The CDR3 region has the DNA TGTGCCAGCAGCCCCTGGGGCGAATACAATGAGCAGTTCTTC.

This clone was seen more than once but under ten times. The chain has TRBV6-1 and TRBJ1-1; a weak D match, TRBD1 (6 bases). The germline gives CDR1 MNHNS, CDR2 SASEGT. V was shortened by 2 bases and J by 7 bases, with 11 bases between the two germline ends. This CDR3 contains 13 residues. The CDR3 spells CASSERGKSEAFF. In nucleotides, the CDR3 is TGTGCCAGCAGTGAAAGGGGGAAGAGTGAAGCTTTCTTT.

CDR3 in DNA: TGTGCCAGCAGTTCCCTGTCGGGGGCGCTTAGCTATGGCTACACCTTC. Its translation is CASSSLSGALSYGYTF. The genes are TRBV27 and TRBJ1-2, with TRBD1 as a possible D gene (6 bases). V was clipped by 4 bases and J by 4 bases, with 19 bases between them. The CDR3 totals 16 residues. CDR1 and CDR2 from the germline V gene are MNHEY and SMNVEV (reference sequence).

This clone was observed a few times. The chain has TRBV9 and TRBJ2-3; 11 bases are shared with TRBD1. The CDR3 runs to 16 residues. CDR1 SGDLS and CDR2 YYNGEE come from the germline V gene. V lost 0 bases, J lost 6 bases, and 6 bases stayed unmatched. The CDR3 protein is CASSVGTGGNEDTQYF. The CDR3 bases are TGTGCCAGCAGCGTAGGGACAGGGGGCAACGAGGATACGCAGTATTTT.